A single sample gave rise to the 9 T cell receptor beta chains below, sequenced in a study of metastatic and nonmetastatic thyroid tumors. Not a single patient had been given any form of treatment at any point before undergoing thyroid surgery. TCRdb re-called the PCR reads with MiXCR. Among 10,000 to 15,000 clones listed, under 30% were seen once. The specimen was tumor tissue. The receptors derive from a female donor with papillary thyroid cancer or a benign thyroid nodule (not recorded which). Some clones in this sample may be carry-over from other donors' samples.

The CDR3 nucleotides are TGTGCCAGCAGTTCCATCTACGAGCAGTACTTC. Amino acid sequence: CASSSIYEQYF. V and J are TRBV6-9 and TRBJ2-7; D unclear. CDR1 is MNHGY, CDR2 SVAAGI, per germline. V was trimmed by 4 bases and J by 3 bases, leaving 4 bases between them. CDR3 size: 11 residues.

The rearrangement joins TRBV5-1 to TRBJ2-7; 11 bases line up with TRBD2. In germline, CDR1 is SGHRS, CDR2 YFSETQ. The ends lost 3 bases at V and 2 bases at J; junction bases unmatched: 4. This CDR3 spans 15 amino acids. This CDR3 reads CASSSGLAVPYEQYF. As DNA, the CDR3 is TGCGCCAGCAGCTCGGGACTAGCGGTCCCCTACGAGCAGTACTTC.

This clone was detected ten times or more. V and J are TRBV7-2 and TRBJ2-5; 12 bases align to TRBD2. Germline values: CDR1 SGHTA, CDR2 FQGNSA. J gave up 7 bases and V 4 bases, and 13 bases lay outside the gene matches. This CDR3 comprises 17 residues. In DNA, the CDR3 is TGTGCCAGCAGCTCTACTAGCGGGGGGTCCAGTATGGTGACCCAGTACTTC. Amino acids: CASSSTSGGSSMVTQYF.

The chain recombines TRBV20-1 with TRBJ1-5; tentative D call: TRBD1 (5 bases). The CDR3 is 15 amino acids. Germline CDR1 and CDR2: DFQATT and SNEGSKA (reference sequence). V dropped 2 bases and J dropped 4 bases, with 15 bases sitting between them. This CDR3 reads CSARRGTGPNQPQHF. DNA for the CDR3: TGCAGTGCTAGAAGAGGGACGGGGCCTAATCAGCCCCAGCATTTT.

This clone was observed at least ten times. The CDR3 nucleotides read TGTGCCAGCACCGGTCCCCCGCCGGGAGAGCTGTTTTTT. This codes for CASTGPPPGELFF. The rearrangement links TRBV2 to TRBJ2-2; D is possibly TRBD2 (5 bases). The CDR3 is 13 amino acids. Germline V CDR1 and CDR2: SNHLY, FYNNEI. Deletions cut 7 bases from V and 11 bases from J, with 17 bases between.

The CDR3 is CASSQTCGNTGELFF. The CDR3 bases are TGTGCCAGTAGCCAGACATGTGGTAACACCGGGGAGCTGTTTTTT. The V gene is TRBV19, the J gene TRBJ2-2; D gene uncertain. Trimming left V 6 bases short and J 2 bases short, with 13 bases between. The V gene's germline CDR1 is LNHDA and CDR2 SQIVND (reference sequence). The CDR3 spans 15 residues.

The V call is TRBV6-1, the J call TRBJ2-3; D is possibly TRBD1 (5 bases). The length of the CDR3 is 15 residues. Germline V gene lookup returns CDR1 MNHNS and CDR2 SASEGT. Trimming cost V 8 bases and J 2 bases, with 17 bases left between them. The CDR3 DNA follows: TGTGCCAGCTCCCGCGACAGCCCTAACACAGATACGCAGTATTTT. Translated: CASSRDSPNTDTQYF.

Relative to its sample, this clone is medium-sized. The chain combines TRBV6-4 with TRBJ1-1; possible D gene TRBD1, 6 bases. The CDR3 loop spans 13 amino acids. With 8 bases removed from V and 5 bases from J, the gap between germline ends came to 15 bases. Looked up from germline, CDR1 is MRHNA and CDR2 is SNTAGT. In DNA, the CDR3 is TGTGCCAGCTCCCTCAAGGGGGGTACTGAAGCTTTCTTT. It is translated as CASSLKGGTEAFF.

There are a few counts of this clone. The J gene is TRBJ1-1, the V gene TRBV10-2, with D unresolved. The CDR3 loop spans 13 amino acids. Germline assignment: CDR1 WSHSY and CDR2 SAAADI. The V and J ends lost 6 bases and 1 base respectively, with 9 bases between them. The CDR3 protein is CASRRQRNTEAFF. The CDR3 coding sequence is TGCGCCAGCAGAAGGCAGCGGAACACTGAAGCTTTCTTT.